A selection of T cell receptor beta chains follows, all from one sample in a study of OX40 agonist ivuxolimab in advanced cancers. Assay: immunoSEQ multiplex PCR; the TCRdb copy retains only in-frame clones and omits some. Of approximately 68,000 clones listed, about 88% are singletons. The specimen comprised CD4+ or CD8+ T cells sorted from blood, sampled in a trial of the OX40 agonist ivuxolimab. The receptors originated from an adult with an advanced solid tumor such as melanoma, head and neck, liver or kidney cancer. The CDR3 runs from the conserved cysteine through the conserved F or W. The order of the fields is V gene, clone size, J gene, D gene, CDR3 protein, CDR3 DNA. The D gene is left open where the match is weak. Not all rows give a size; the values are once, few, many and, for expanded clones, a class.

v_gene: TRBV6-6
abundance: NA
j_gene: TRBJ2-7
d_gene: TRBD1
CDR3aa: CASSSRQGAGEQYF
CDR3nt: TGTGCCAGCAGTTCCCGACAGGGGGCGGGGGAGCAGTACTTC

v_gene: TRBV29-1
abundance: NA
j_gene: TRBJ1-2
d_gene: NA
CDR3aa: CSVESGPQKGYTF
CDR3nt: TGCAGCGTTGAAAGCGGACCCCAGAAGGGCTACACCTTC

v_gene: TRBV29-1
abundance: NA
j_gene: TRBJ2-3
d_gene: TRBD2
CDR3aa: CSVGGSGTSTDTQYF
CDR3nt: TGCAGCGTTGGGGGTAGCGGGACTAGCACAGATACGCAGTATTTT

v_gene: TRBV5-1
abundance: NA
j_gene: TRBJ2-3
d_gene: NA
CDR3aa: CASSASTRTDTQYF
CDR3nt: TGCGCCAGCAGCGCCAGCACTCGCACAGATACGCAGTATTTT

v_gene: TRBV9
abundance: NA
j_gene: TRBJ2-1
d_gene: TRBD2
CDR3aa: CASSVALAGGVEQFF
CDR3nt: TGTGCCAGCAGCGTAGCTCTAGCGGGAGGGGTTGAGCAGTTCTTC

v_gene: TRBV19
abundance: NA
j_gene: TRBJ1-4
d_gene: NA
CDR3aa: CASTPSHSGRYEKLFF
CDR3nt: TGTGCCAGTACCCCTTCCCACAGCGGACGGTATGAAAAACTGTTTTTT

v_gene: TRBV5-8
abundance: NA
j_gene: TRBJ1-5
d_gene: NA
CDR3aa: CASSQGMAGQPQHF
CDR3nt: TGTGCCAGCAGCCAGGGGATGGCCGGTCAGCCTCAGCATTTT

v_gene: TRBV30
abundance: once
j_gene: TRBJ2-3
d_gene: TRBD2
CDR3aa: CAWRAGENTDTQYF
CDR3nt: TGTGCCTGGAGGGCGGGGGAAAACACAGATACGCAGTATTTT

v_gene: TRBV2
abundance: NA
j_gene: TRBJ2-5
d_gene: TRBD1
CDR3aa: CASSETGASQETQYF
CDR3nt: TGTGCCAGCAGTGAAACAGGGGCCTCCCAAGAGACCCAGTACTTC

v_gene: TRBV19
abundance: NA
j_gene: TRBJ1-3
d_gene: NA
CDR3aa: CASSIGGSTNTIYF
CDR3nt: TGTGCCAGTAGTATAGGCGGCAGCACGAACACCATATATTTT

v_gene: TRBV2
abundance: NA
j_gene: TRBJ1-5
d_gene: TRBD1
CDR3aa: CASSAGLAGGQPQHF
CDR3nt: TGTGCCAGCAGTGCGGGTTTGGCAGGGGGTCAGCCCCAGCATTTT

v_gene: TRBV28
abundance: NA
j_gene: TRBJ1-1
d_gene: NA
CDR3aa: CASRTQGKDEAFF
CDR3nt: TGTGCCAGCAGAACTCAGGGGAAGGATGAAGCTTTCTTT

v_gene: TRBV30
abundance: NA
j_gene: TRBJ2-7
d_gene: NA
CDR3aa: CACSGSGYEQYF
CDR3nt: TGTGCCTGCTCAGGGTCTGGCTACGAGCAGTACTTC

v_gene: TRBV13
abundance: NA
j_gene: TRBJ1-1
d_gene: NA
CDR3aa: CASSLRPGTEAFF
CDR3nt: TGTGCCAGCAGCTTAAGGCCCGGCACTGAAGCTTTCTTT

v_gene: TRBV30
abundance: NA
j_gene: TRBJ2-4
d_gene: TRBD2
CDR3aa: CAWRKSGVKGKNIQYF
CDR3nt: TGTGCCTGGAGGAAAAGCGGGGTGAAGGGCAAAAACATTCAGTACTTC

v_gene: TRBV11-2
abundance: NA
j_gene: TRBJ2-1
d_gene: TRBD2
CDR3aa: CASSPGTSVYNEQFF
CDR3nt: TGTGCCAGCAGCCCCGGGACTAGCGTTTACAATGAGCAGTTCTTC

v_gene: TRBV19
abundance: NA
j_gene: TRBJ2-1
d_gene: NA
CDR3aa: CASSRGGGGFPEQFF
CDR3nt: TGTGCCAGTAGTAGGGGGGGAGGGGGGTTCCCCGAGCAGTTCTTC

v_gene: TRBV6-1
abundance: NA
j_gene: TRBJ1-4
d_gene: NA
CDR3aa: CAISSTGQLNEKLFF
CDR3nt: TGTGCCATTTCCTCGACAGGCCAACTAAATGAAAAACTGTTTTTT

v_gene: TRBV19
abundance: NA
j_gene: TRBJ1-6
d_gene: TRBD1
CDR3aa: CAAGQASDSPLHF
CDR3nt: TGTGCCGCGGGACAGGCCAGTGATTCACCCCTCCACTTT

v_gene: TRBV27
abundance: NA
j_gene: TRBJ2-6
d_gene: NA
CDR3aa: CASRTESSGANVLTF
CDR3nt: TGTGCCAGCAGGACGGAGAGCTCTGGGGCCAACGTCCTGACTTTC

v_gene: TRBV10-3
abundance: few
j_gene: TRBJ1-5
d_gene: NA
CDR3aa: CAIRGDGNQPQHF
CDR3nt: TGTGCCATCAGAGGAGACGGAAATCAGCCCCAGCATTTT

v_gene: TRBV5-1
abundance: NA
j_gene: TRBJ1-1
d_gene: NA
CDR3aa: CASTNPLDGTEAFF
CDR3nt: TGCGCCAGCACCAACCCCCTGGACGGCACTGAAGCTTTCTTT

v_gene: TRBV5-1
abundance: NA
j_gene: TRBJ1-4
d_gene: NA
CDR3aa: CASSPTITGMAEKLFF
CDR3nt: TGCGCCAGCAGCCCAACGATTACAGGGATGGCTGAAAAACTGTTTTTT

v_gene: TRBV2
abundance: NA
j_gene: TRBJ2-7
d_gene: NA
CDR3aa: CASSDPGSGRHEQYF
CDR3nt: TGTGCCAGCAGTGACCCAGGGTCGGGGAGGCACGAGCAGTACTTC

v_gene: TRBV7-7
abundance: NA
j_gene: TRBJ2-5
d_gene: NA
CDR3aa: CASSASGEGETQYF
CDR3nt: TGTGCTAGCAGCGCTTCTGGCGAGGGGGAGACCCAGTACTTC

v_gene: TRBV19
abundance: few
j_gene: TRBJ1-5
d_gene: NA
CDR3aa: CASSTDGQPQHF
CDR3nt: TGTGCCAGTAGTACCGACGGGCAGCCCCAGCATTTT

v_gene: TRBV5-1
abundance: NA
j_gene: TRBJ2-4
d_gene: NA
CDR3aa: CASSTGEFSRAKNIQYF
CDR3nt: TGCGCCAGCAGCACAGGCGAATTTTCGCGGGCCAAAAACATTCAGTACTTC

v_gene: TRBV30
abundance: NA
j_gene: TRBJ1-4
d_gene: NA
CDR3aa: CAWSGRNAASEKLFF
CDR3nt: TGTGCCTGGAGTGGTCGGAATGCAGCGAGCGAAAAACTGTTTTTT

v_gene: TRBV19
abundance: NA
j_gene: TRBJ1-1
d_gene: NA
CDR3aa: CASSMYGQNTEAFF
CDR3nt: TGTGCCAGTAGTATGTATGGACAGAACACTGAAGCTTTCTTT

v_gene: TRBV7-3
abundance: NA
j_gene: TRBJ1-1
d_gene: NA
CDR3aa: CASSSEMNTEAFF
CDR3nt: TGTGCCAGCAGCTCGGAGATGAACACTGAAGCTTTCTTT

v_gene: TRBV5-1
abundance: few
j_gene: TRBJ2-2
d_gene: NA
CDR3aa: CASSSQRTSTGELFF
CDR3nt: TGCGCCAGCAGCTCCCAGAGGACTTCCACCGGGGAGCTGTTTTTT

v_gene: TRBV9
abundance: NA
j_gene: TRBJ1-1
d_gene: NA
CDR3aa: CASSAGGNTEAFF
CDR3nt: TGTGCCAGCAGCGCCGGCGGGAACACTGAAGCTTTCTTT

v_gene: TRBV19
abundance: NA
j_gene: TRBJ2-2
d_gene: NA
CDR3aa: CASTDRVMAAGELFF
CDR3nt: TGTGCCAGTACCGATAGGGTTATGGCAGCCGGGGAGCTGTTTTTT

v_gene: TRBV7-3
abundance: NA
j_gene: TRBJ2-1
d_gene: NA
CDR3aa: CASSSGGPPYNEQFF
CDR3nt: TGTGCCAGCAGCTCCGGGGGACCGCCCTACAATGAGCAGTTCTTC

v_gene: TRBV5-1
abundance: NA
j_gene: TRBJ2-5
d_gene: NA
CDR3aa: CASSDPGRGQETQYF
CDR3nt: TGCGCCAGCAGTGATCCGGGGAGGGGGCAAGAGACCCAGTACTTC

v_gene: TRBV11-2
abundance: NA
j_gene: TRBJ2-1
d_gene: NA
CDR3aa: CASSLEAYNEQFF
CDR3nt: TGTGCCAGCAGCTTAGAAGCCTACAATGAGCAGTTCTTC

v_gene: TRBV10-3
abundance: few
j_gene: TRBJ2-7
d_gene: NA
CDR3aa: CAVTLGPDYRNEQYF
CDR3nt: TGTGCCGTCACCCTGGGACCCGACTACCGAAACGAGCAGTACTTC

v_gene: TRBV6-1
abundance: NA
j_gene: TRBJ2-7
d_gene: NA
CDR3aa: CASSGGVTTNRWFDEQYF
CDR3nt: TGTGCCAGCAGTGGCGGGGTGACAACGAACAGGTGGTTCGACGAGCAGTACTTC

v_gene: TRBV6-1
abundance: NA
j_gene: TRBJ1-2
d_gene: NA
CDR3aa: CASSERGNYGYTF
CDR3nt: TGTGCCAGCAGTGAACGGGGGAACTATGGCTACACCTTC

v_gene: TRBV5-5
abundance: once
j_gene: TRBJ2-1
d_gene: NA
CDR3aa: CASSLSSSYNEQFF
CDR3nt: TGTGCCAGCAGCTTGTCGAGCTCCTACAATGAGCAGTTCTTC

v_gene: TRBV6-5
abundance: NA
j_gene: TRBJ2-3
d_gene: NA
CDR3aa: CASSYSLGSADTQYF
CDR3nt: TGTGCCAGCAGTTACTCTTTAGGGTCAGCAGATACGCAGTATTTT

v_gene: TRBV10-2
abundance: once
j_gene: TRBJ2-3
d_gene: NA
CDR3aa: CASSVSTDTQYF
CDR3nt: TGCGCCAGCAGTGTCTCTACAGATACGCAGTATTTT

v_gene: TRBV30
abundance: NA
j_gene: TRBJ1-4
d_gene: NA
CDR3aa: CAWSAGKLFF
CDR3nt: TGTGCCTGGAGCGCCGGGAAACTGTTTTTT

v_gene: TRBV11-2
abundance: NA
j_gene: TRBJ1-4
d_gene: NA
CDR3aa: CASSWRTQGRNEKLFF
CDR3nt: TGTGCCAGCAGCTGGAGGACGCAGGGTAGGAATGAAAAACTGTTTTTT

v_gene: TRBV4-1
abundance: NA
j_gene: TRBJ2-1
d_gene: NA
CDR3aa: CASSMNNEQFF
CDR3nt: TGCGCCAGCAGCATGAACAATGAGCAGTTCTTC

v_gene: TRBV7-6
abundance: NA
j_gene: TRBJ2-7
d_gene: NA
CDR3aa: CASSLALGEQYF
CDR3nt: TGTGCCAGCAGCTTAGCGCTTGGAGAGCAGTACTTC

v_gene: TRBV10-1
abundance: once
j_gene: TRBJ2-7
d_gene: NA
CDR3aa: CASGDGSYEQYF
CDR3nt: TGCGCCAGCGGGGACGGGTCCTACGAGCAGTACTTC

v_gene: TRBV2
abundance: NA
j_gene: TRBJ1-5
d_gene: TRBD1
CDR3aa: CASSELGQGPGQPQHF
CDR3nt: TGTGCCAGCAGTGAACTGGGACAGGGCCCAGGTCAGCCCCAGCATTTT

v_gene: TRBV9
abundance: NA
j_gene: TRBJ2-5
d_gene: TRBD2
CDR3aa: CASSGTSGETQYF
CDR3nt: TGTGCCAGCAGCGGGACTAGCGGGGAGACCCAGTACTTC

v_gene: TRBV30
abundance: NA
j_gene: TRBJ1-1
d_gene: TRBD1
CDR3aa: CAWSVRSGGMNTEAFF
CDR3nt: TGTGCCTGGAGTGTACGGTCAGGGGGCATGAACACTGAAGCTTTCTTT

v_gene: TRBV11-2
abundance: NA
j_gene: TRBJ2-5
d_gene: NA
CDR3aa: CASSPYLGAQYF
CDR3nt: TGTGCCAGCAGCCCCTACCTCGGGGCCCAGTACTTC